The rows below give T cell receptor beta chains drawn from one sample of a study of early T cells in non-severe SARS-CoV-2 infection. TCRdb independently ran MiXCR on the 5' RACE reads; one entry per CDR3 protein. The table includes around 70,000 distinct CDR3 sequences, 15% detected once. Sequenced: whole blood. These receptors came from an adult who was a healthcare worker with PCR-confirmed SARS-CoV-2 infection or an uninfected control (not recorded which). The CDR3 runs from the conserved cysteine through the conserved F or W. The D gene is left open where the match is weak. Clone size, where shown, is once, few, many, or a class for clones that have expanded.

abundance: NA; d_gene: TRBD2; j_gene: TRBJ2-1; v_gene: TRBV5-4; CDR3nt: TGTGCCAGCAGCTTAGGAGCGGGAGGTCTTATCTACAATGAGCAGTTCTTC; CDR3aa: CASSLGAGGLIYNEQFF
abundance: once; d_gene: NA; j_gene: TRBJ2-2; v_gene: TRBV6-2/TRBV6-3; CDR3nt: TGTGCCAGCAGTTGGGAAGCAGCCGACACCGGGGAGCTGTTTTTT; CDR3aa: CASSWEAADTGELFF
abundance: few; d_gene: TRBD1; j_gene: TRBJ2-7; v_gene: TRBV19; CDR3nt: TGTGCCAGTAGACCCCGGACAGGTCCCCCCTACGAGCAGTACTTC; CDR3aa: CASRPRTGPPYEQYF
abundance: few; d_gene: NA; j_gene: TRBJ2-1; v_gene: TRBV2; CDR3nt: TGTGCCAGCAGTGAGGTACCTTTTGATGAGCAGTTCTTC; CDR3aa: CASSEVPFDEQFF
abundance: few; d_gene: TRBD1; j_gene: TRBJ1-6; v_gene: TRBV5-6; CDR3nt: TGTGCCAGCAGCTTGGTACAGGGGGGATCACCCCTCCACTTT; CDR3aa: CASSLVQGGSPLHF
abundance: NA; d_gene: TRBD1; j_gene: TRBJ1-3; v_gene: TRBV7-8; CDR3nt: TGTGCCAGCAGCTTAGACAGGGGCGCAAACACCATATATTTT; CDR3aa: CASSLDRGANTIYF
abundance: few; d_gene: NA; j_gene: TRBJ2-3; v_gene: TRBV3-1; CDR3nt: TGTGCCAGCAGCCAAGACTGGTTAGGGACGCAGTATTTT; CDR3aa: CASSQDWLGTQYF
abundance: NA; d_gene: NA; j_gene: TRBJ1-1; v_gene: TRBV5-1; CDR3nt: TGCGCCAGCAGCTTGGGGCAGGGGCTGAACACTGAAGCTTTCTTT; CDR3aa: CASSLGQGLNTEAFF
abundance: many; d_gene: NA; j_gene: TRBJ2-6; v_gene: TRBV28; CDR3nt: TGTGCCAGCAGTTTGTTCTCTGGGGCCAACGTCCTGACTTTC; CDR3aa: CASSLFSGANVLTF
abundance: NA; d_gene: TRBD2; j_gene: TRBJ2-7; v_gene: TRBV9; CDR3nt: TGTGCCAGCAGCGTAGGGGCTAGCGGGGGGCATTACTCCTACGAGCAGTACTTC; CDR3aa: CASSVGASGGHYSYEQYF
abundance: NA; d_gene: NA; j_gene: TRBJ2-7; v_gene: TRBV30; CDR3nt: TGTGCCTGGAGTGTACAGGTCCCCTACTACGAGCAGTACTTC; CDR3aa: CAWSVQVPYYEQYF
abundance: NA; d_gene: NA; j_gene: TRBJ2-6; v_gene: TRBV24-1; CDR3nt: TGTGCCACCAGCGAGAGTCCGGGGGCGCGTGAGGCCAACGTCCTGACTTTC; CDR3aa: CATSESPGAREANVLTF
abundance: NA; d_gene: NA; j_gene: TRBJ1-2; v_gene: TRBV5-5; CDR3nt: TGTGCCAGCAGCCCGGACAACTATGGCTACACCTTC; CDR3aa: CASSPDNYGYTF
abundance: few; d_gene: NA; j_gene: TRBJ2-1; v_gene: TRBV5-6; CDR3nt: TGTGCCAGCAGCTTGGTGGAGGGAGGGGGTGAGCAGTTCTTC; CDR3aa: CASSLVEGGGEQFF
abundance: NA; d_gene: NA; j_gene: TRBJ2-7; v_gene: TRBV29-1; CDR3nt: TGCAGCGCTACCGCCCCCTCCGAGCAGTACTTC; CDR3aa: CSATAPSEQYF
abundance: NA; d_gene: TRBD2; j_gene: TRBJ2-7; v_gene: TRBV27; CDR3nt: TGTGCCAGCAGTTTCCTAGCGGGAATATACGAGCAGTACTTC; CDR3aa: CASSFLAGIYEQYF
abundance: few; d_gene: NA; j_gene: TRBJ1-1; v_gene: TRBV18; CDR3nt: TGTGCCAGCTCACCAGCCCGATGGGGATTAGGTGAAGCTTTCTTT; CDR3aa: CASSPARWGLGEAFF
abundance: NA; d_gene: NA; j_gene: TRBJ2-1; v_gene: TRBV14; CDR3nt: TGTGCCAGCAGCCTCCTCCACAATGAGCAGTTCTTC; CDR3aa: CASSLLHNEQFF
abundance: few; d_gene: NA; j_gene: TRBJ2-7; v_gene: TRBV6-1; CDR3nt: TGTGCCAGCAGTGCCCAGTGGGCCTACGAGCAGTACTTC; CDR3aa: CASSAQWAYEQYF
abundance: many; d_gene: NA; j_gene: TRBJ1-5; v_gene: TRBV6-5; CDR3nt: TGTGCCAGCAGTTGGGCATTGAATCAGCCCCAGCATTTT; CDR3aa: CASSWALNQPQHF
abundance: NA; d_gene: TRBD1; j_gene: TRBJ2-7; v_gene: TRBV28; CDR3nt: TGTGCCAGCAGTTCGGGACAGTACGAGCAGTACTTC; CDR3aa: CASSSGQYEQYF
abundance: many; d_gene: TRBD1; j_gene: TRBJ1-2; v_gene: TRBV5-8; CDR3nt: TGTGCCAGCAGCCGGGACAGGGCTAACTATGGCTACACCTTC; CDR3aa: CASSRDRANYGYTF
abundance: few; d_gene: NA; j_gene: TRBJ1-1; v_gene: TRBV6-5; CDR3nt: TGTGCCAGCGCGACTGGGGCGGAAACTGAAGCTTTCTTT; CDR3aa: CASATGAETEAFF
abundance: NA; d_gene: TRBD1; j_gene: TRBJ1-1; v_gene: TRBV7-8; CDR3nt: TGTGCCAGCAGCGGAGGCCAGGGGGCAGAAATGAACACTGAAGCTTTCTTT; CDR3aa: CASSGGQGAEMNTEAFF